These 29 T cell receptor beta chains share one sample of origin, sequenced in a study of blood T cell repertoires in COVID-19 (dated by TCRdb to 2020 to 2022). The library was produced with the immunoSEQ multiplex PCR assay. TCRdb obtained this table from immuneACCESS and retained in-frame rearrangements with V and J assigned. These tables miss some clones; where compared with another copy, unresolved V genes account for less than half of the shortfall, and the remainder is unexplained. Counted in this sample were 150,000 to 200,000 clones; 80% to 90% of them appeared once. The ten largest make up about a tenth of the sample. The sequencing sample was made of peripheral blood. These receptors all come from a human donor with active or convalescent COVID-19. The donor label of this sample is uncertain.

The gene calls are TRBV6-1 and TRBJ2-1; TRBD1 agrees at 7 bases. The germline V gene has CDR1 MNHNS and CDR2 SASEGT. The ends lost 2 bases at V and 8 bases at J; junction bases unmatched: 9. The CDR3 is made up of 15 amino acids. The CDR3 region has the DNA TGTGCCAGCAGTGAAAGGTATGCAGGGGGAGATGAGCAGTTCTTC. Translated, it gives CASSERYAGGDEQFF.

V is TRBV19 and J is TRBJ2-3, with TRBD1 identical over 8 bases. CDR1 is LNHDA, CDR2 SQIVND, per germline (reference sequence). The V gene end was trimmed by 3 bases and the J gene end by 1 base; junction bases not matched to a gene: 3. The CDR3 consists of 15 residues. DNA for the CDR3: TGTGCCAGTAGTATCCAGGGGGCTCGCACAGATACGCAGTATTTT. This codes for CASSIQGARTDTQYF.

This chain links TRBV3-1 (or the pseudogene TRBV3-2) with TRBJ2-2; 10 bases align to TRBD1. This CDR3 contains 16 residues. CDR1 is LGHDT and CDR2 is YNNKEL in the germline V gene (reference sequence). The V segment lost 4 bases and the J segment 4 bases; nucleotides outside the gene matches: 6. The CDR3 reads CASSRRWTGGTGELFF. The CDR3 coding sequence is TGTGCCAGCAGCCGACGATGGACAGGGGGCACCGGGGAGCTGTTTTTT.

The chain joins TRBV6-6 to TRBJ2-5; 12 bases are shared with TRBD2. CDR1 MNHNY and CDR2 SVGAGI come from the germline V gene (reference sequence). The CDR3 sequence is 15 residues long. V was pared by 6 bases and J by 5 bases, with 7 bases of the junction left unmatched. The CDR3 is CASSGLAGRLETQYF. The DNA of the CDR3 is TGTGCCAGCAGCGGACTAGCGGGGCGACTGGAGACCCAGTACTTC.

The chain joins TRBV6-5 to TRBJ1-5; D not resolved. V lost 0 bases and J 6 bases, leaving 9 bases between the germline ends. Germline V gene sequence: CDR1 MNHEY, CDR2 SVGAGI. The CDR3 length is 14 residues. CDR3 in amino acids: CASSYSGGFQPQHF. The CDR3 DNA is TGTGCCAGCAGTTACTCGGGAGGGTTTCAGCCCCAGCATTTT.

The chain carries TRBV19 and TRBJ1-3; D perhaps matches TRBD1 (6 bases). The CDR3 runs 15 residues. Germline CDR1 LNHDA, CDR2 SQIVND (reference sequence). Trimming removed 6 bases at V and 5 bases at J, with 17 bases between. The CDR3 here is CASRARTEARNTIYF. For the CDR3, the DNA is TGTGCCAGTAGAGCTAGGACAGAAGCGCGAAACACCATATATTTT.

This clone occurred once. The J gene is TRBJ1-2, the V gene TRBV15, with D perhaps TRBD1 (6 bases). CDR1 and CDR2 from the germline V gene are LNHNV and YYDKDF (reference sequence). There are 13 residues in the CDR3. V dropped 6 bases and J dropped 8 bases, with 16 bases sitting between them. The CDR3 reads CATSYWGGGGYTF. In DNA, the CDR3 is TGTGCCACCAGTTATTGGGGGGGCGGCGGCTACACCTTC.

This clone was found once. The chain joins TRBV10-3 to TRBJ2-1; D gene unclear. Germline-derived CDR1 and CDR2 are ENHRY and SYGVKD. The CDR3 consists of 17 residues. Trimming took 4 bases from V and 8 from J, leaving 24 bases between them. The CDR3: CAISGLSGGRLVHEQFF. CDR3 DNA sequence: TGTGCCATCAGTGGACTCTCTGGCGGCCGTCTAGTCCATGAGCAGTTCTTC.

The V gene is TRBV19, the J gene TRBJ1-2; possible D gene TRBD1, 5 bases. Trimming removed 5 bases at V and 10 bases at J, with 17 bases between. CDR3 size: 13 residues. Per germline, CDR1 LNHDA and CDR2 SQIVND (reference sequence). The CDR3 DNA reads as TGTGCCAGTAGTGCGGAAGGGGTAAATGACTACACCTTC. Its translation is CASSAEGVNDYTF.

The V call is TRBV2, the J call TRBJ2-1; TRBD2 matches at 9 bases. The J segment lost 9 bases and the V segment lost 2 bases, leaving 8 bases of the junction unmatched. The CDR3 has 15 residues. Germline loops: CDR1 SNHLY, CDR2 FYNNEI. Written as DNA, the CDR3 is TGTGCCAGCAGTGAACAGGCGGGGGGGCGGAGTGAGCAGTTCTTC. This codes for CASSEQAGGRSEQFF.

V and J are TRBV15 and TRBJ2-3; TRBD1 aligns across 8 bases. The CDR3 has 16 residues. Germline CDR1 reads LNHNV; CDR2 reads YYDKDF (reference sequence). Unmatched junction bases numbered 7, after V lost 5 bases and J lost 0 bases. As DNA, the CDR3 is TGTGCCACCAGCCCCCTGACAGGGGATAGCACAGATACGCAGTATTTT. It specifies CATSPLTGDSTDTQYF.

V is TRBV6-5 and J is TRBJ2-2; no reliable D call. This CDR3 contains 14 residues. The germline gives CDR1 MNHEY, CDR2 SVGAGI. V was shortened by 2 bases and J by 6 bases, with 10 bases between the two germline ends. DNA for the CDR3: TGTGCCAGCAGTTACAAGATTGAGGCCGGGGAGCTGTTTTTT. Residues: CASSYKIEAGELFF.

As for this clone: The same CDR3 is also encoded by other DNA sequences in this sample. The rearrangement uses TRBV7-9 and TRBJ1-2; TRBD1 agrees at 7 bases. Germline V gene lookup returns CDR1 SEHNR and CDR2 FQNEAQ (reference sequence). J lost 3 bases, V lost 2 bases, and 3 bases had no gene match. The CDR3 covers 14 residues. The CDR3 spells CASSLNRGDYGYTF. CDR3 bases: TGTGCCAGCAGCTTAAACAGGGGTGACTATGGCTACACCTTC.

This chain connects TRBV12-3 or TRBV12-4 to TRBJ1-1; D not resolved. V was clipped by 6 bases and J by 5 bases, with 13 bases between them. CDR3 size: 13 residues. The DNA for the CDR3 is TGTGCCAGCAGACCTCCGAGTGTTACTGAAGCTTTCTTT. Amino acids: CASRPPSVTEAFF.

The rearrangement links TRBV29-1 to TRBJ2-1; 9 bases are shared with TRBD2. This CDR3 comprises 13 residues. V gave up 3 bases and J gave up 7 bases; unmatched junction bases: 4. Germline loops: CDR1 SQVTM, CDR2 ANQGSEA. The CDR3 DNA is TGCAGCGTTGAGGGACTAGCCTTAAATGAGCAGTTCTTC. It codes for CSVEGLALNEQFF.

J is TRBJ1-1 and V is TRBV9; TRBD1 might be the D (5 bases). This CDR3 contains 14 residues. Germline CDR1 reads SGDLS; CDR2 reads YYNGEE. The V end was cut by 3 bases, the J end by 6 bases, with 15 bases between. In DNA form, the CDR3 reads TGTGCCAGCAGCGCAACGGGGGTATCACCTGAAGCTTTCTTT. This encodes CASSATGVSPEAFF.

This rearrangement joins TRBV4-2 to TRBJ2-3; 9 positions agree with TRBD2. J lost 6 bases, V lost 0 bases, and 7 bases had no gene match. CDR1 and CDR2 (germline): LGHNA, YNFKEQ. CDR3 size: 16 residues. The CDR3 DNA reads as TGTGCCAGCAGCCAAGATGTGCGGGAGGGCCGGGATACGCAGTATTTT. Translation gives CASSQDVREGRDTQYF.

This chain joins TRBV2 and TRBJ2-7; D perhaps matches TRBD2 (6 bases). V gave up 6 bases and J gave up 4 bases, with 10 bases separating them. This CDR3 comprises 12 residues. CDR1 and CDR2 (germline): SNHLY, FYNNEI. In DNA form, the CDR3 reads TGTGCCAGCAGCCGCCGGGGGTACGAGCAGTACTTC. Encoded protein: CASSRRGYEQYF.

CDR3 nucleotides: TGTGCCAGCAGTTGGGACAAGACCTACGAGCAGTACTTC. This gives the protein CASSWDKTYEQYF. The V call is TRBV6-2 or TRBV6-3, the J call TRBJ2-7; perhaps TRBD1 as D (6 bases). Germline lookup yields CDR1 MNHEY and CDR2 SVGEGT. Between the trimmed V and J ends, which lost 4 bases and 2 bases, there was a span of 9 bases. This CDR3 region has 13 residues.

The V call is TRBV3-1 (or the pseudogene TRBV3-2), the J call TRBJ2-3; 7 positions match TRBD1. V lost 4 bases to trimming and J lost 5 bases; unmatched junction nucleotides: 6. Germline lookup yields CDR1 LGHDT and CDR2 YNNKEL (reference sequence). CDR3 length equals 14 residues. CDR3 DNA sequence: TGTGCCAGCAGCCTACGACAGGGAAAAGATACGCAGTATTTT. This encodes CASSLRQGKDTQYF.

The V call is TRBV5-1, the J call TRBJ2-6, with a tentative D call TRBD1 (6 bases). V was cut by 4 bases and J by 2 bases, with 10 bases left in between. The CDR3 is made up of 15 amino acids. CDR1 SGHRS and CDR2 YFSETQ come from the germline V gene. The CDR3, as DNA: TGCGCCAGCAGCCCAGGGGACACTGGGGCCAACGTCCTGACTTTC. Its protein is CASSPGDTGANVLTF.

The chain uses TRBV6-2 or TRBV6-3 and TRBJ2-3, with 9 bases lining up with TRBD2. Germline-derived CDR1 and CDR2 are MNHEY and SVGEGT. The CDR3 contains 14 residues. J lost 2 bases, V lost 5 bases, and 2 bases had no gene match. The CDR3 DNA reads TGTGCCAGCAGTCTAGCGGGGACCACAGATACGCAGTATTTT. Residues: CASSLAGTTDTQYF.

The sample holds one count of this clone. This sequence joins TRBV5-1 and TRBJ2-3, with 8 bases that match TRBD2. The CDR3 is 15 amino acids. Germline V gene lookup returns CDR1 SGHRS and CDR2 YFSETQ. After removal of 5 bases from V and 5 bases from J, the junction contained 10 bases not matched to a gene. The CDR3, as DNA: TGCGCCAGCAGTTTTGGTCAAGCGGGAGTAGATACGCAGTATTTT. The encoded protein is CASSFGQAGVDTQYF.

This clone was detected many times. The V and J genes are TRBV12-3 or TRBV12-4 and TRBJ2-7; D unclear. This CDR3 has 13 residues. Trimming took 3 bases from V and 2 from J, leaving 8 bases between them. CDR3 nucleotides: TGTGCCAGCAGTTTCTTTAGAGCCTACGAGCAGTACTTC. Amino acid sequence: CASSFFRAYEQYF.

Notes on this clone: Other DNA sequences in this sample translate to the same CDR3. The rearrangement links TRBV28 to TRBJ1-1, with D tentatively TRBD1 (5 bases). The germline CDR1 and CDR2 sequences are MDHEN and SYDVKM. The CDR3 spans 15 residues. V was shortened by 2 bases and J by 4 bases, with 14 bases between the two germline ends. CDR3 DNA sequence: TGTGCCAGCAGTTTAGGTGGACAAGGTGTCACTGAAGCTTTCTTT. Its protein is CASSLGGQGVTEAFF.

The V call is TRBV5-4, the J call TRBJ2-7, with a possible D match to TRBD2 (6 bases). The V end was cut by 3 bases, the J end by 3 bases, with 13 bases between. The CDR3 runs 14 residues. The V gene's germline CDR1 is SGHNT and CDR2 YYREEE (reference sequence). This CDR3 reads CASSSAGRIYEQYF. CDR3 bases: TGTGCCAGCAGCTCGGCGGGACGGATCTACGAGCAGTACTTC.

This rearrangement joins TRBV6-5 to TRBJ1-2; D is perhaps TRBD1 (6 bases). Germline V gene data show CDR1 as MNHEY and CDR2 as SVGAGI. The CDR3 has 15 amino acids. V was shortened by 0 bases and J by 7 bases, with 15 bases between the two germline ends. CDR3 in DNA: TGTGCCAGCAGTTACTCGATTAGGCAGGGGTCTGGCTACACCTTC. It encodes CASSYSIRQGSGYTF.

The chain's CDR3 is CASSLAVAGPNNEQFF. The CDR3 DNA reads TGTGCCAGCAGCTTAGCTGTAGCGGGCCCTAACAATGAGCAGTTCTTC. The chain links TRBV7-9 to TRBJ2-1; 7 bases are shared with TRBD2. Germline-derived CDR1 and CDR2 are SEHNR and FQNEAQ (reference sequence). The CDR3 runs to 16 residues. Trimming removed 0 bases from V and 5 bases from J; junction bases left unmatched: 7.

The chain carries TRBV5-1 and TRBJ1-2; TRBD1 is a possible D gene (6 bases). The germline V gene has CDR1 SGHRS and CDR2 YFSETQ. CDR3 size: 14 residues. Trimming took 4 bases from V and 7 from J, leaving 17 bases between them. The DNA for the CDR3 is TGCGCCAGCAGCGAGACAGGAGCCTCTCCTGGCTACACCTTC. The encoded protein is CASSETGASPGYTF.